These T cell receptor beta chains were read from a single sample in a study of cytomegalovirus exposure and HLA in healthy donors. TCRdb's copy holds only in-frame clones and misses some; the assay was immunoSEQ multiplex PCR. The repertoire has 180,000 or so clones, approximately 73% of them found once; the top ten carry over 2%. The sample consisted of PBMCs. Receptors were obtained from a woman under 40 in good health and CMV-seropositive. The CDR3 runs from the conserved cysteine through the conserved F or W. The order of the fields is V gene, D gene, J gene, CDR3 length, clone size, CDR3 DNA, CDR3 protein. D genes are given only for firm matches. Some rows have no size entry. The others give once, few or many, or a class for an expanded clone.

TRBV7-2	TRBD1	TRBJ1-2	15	-	TGTGCCAGCAGCCGCACGACAGGGGTCAACTATGGCTACACCTTC	CASSRTTGVNYGYTF
TRBV5-1	-	TRBJ2-3	15	-	TGCGCCAGCAGCTTGTCGACAGATAGCACAGATACGCAGTATTTT	CASSLSTDSTDTQYF
TRBV2	TRBD1	TRBJ1-5	14	-	TGTGCCAGCAGTTCCAGGGGGCTGGATCAGCCCCAGCATTTT	CASSSRGLDQPQHF
TRBV5-8	TRBD2	TRBJ2-7	17	-	TGTGCCAGCAGCTTGGCCCCCCCCGGGCTAGCGGGGTACGAGCAGTACTTC	CASSLAPPGLAGYEQYF
TRBV11-3	-	TRBJ1-6	13	once	TGTGCCAGCAGCTTAGATCGGAATTCACCCCTCCACTTT	CASSLDRNSPLHF
TRBV10-3	TRBD1	TRBJ1-2	14	-	TGTGCCACGACAGTGGAGGAAGGACAGGGGGGCTACACCTTC	CATTVEEGQGGYTF
TRBV28	TRBD1	TRBJ1-3	13	-	TGTGCCAGCAGGGGGGACAGGGGGAACACCATATATTTT	CASRGDRGNTIYF
TRBV4-1	-	TRBJ2-2	15	few	TGCGCCAGCAGCCAGACTTCCTCCGGATCTGGGGAGCTGTTTTTT	CASSQTSSGSGELFF
TRBV2	TRBD1	TRBJ1-2	15	once	TGTGCCAGCAGTGCCGCCCAGACAGGGAACTATGGCTACACCTTC	CASSAAQTGNYGYTF
TRBV10-1	-	TRBJ2-2	17	-	TGCGCCAGCAGTGAGTCGATTTTTAGCGGAAACACCGGGGAGCTGTTTTTT	CASSESIFSGNTGELFF
TRBV27	TRBD2	TRBJ2-2	16	-	TGTGCCAGCAGTTCGCGGACTAGCGCGGGCACCGGGGAGCTGTTTTTT	CASSSRTSAGTGELFF
TRBV7-9	TRBD2	TRBJ2-1	12	-	TGTGCCAGCAGCCCGGGGCAGCGGGGTCTGTTCTTC	CASSPGQRGLFF
TRBV2	-	TRBJ2-1	15	-	TGTGCCAGCGGCCTACTAGCCCCCCGTGGGAATGAGCAGTTCTTC	CASGLLAPRGNEQFF
TRBV5-4	TRBD1	TRBJ2-7	15	-	TGTGCCAGCAGACCCACAGGGGGCAGTAACCACGAGCAGTACTTC	CASRPTGGSNHEQYF
TRBV11-3	-	TRBJ2-1	13	few	TGTGCCAGCAGCTTTAACGAGGCGAATGAGCAGTTCTTC	CASSFNEANEQFF
TRBV5-1	-	TRBJ2-1	15	-	TGCGCCAGCAGCTTGGGACAGGTTCCCCTCAATGAGCAGTTCTTC	CASSLGQVPLNEQFF
TRBV2	TRBD1	TRBJ2-7	13	-	TGTGCCAGCAGTCGACAGGGGAGCTACGAGCAGTACTTC	CASSRQGSYEQYF
TRBV29-1	-	TRBJ1-4	13	-	TGCAGCGTTGGCGGGGGGAGTGGGGAAAAACTGTTTTTT	CSVGGGSGEKLFF
TRBV5-6	TRBD1	TRBJ2-7	15	-	TGTGCCAGCAGCTTCGGGACAGGGGGCCTCTACGAGCAGTACTTC	CASSFGTGGLYEQYF
TRBV6-5	-	TRBJ1-1	15	-	TGTGCCAGCAGTTACTCCCCAGCAGGGGACACTGAAGCTTTCTTT	CASSYSPAGDTEAFF
TRBV4-3	-	TRBJ1-2	13	-	TGCGCCAGCAGCCCGTCGGGGAACTATGGCTACACCTTC	CASSPSGNYGYTF
TRBV6-1	-	TRBJ2-5	14	-	TGTGCCAGCACTTCCCCCGGGGGGCGAGAGACCCAGTACTTC	CASTSPGGRETQYF
TRBV30	TRBD1	TRBJ2-7	16	few	TGTGCCTGGACCCTCCTTGGACAGGGTGAATCCTACGAGCAGTACTTC	CAWTLLGQGESYEQYF
TRBV25-1	TRBD2	TRBJ2-1	15	-	TGTGCCAGCACGTATAGCGGGGGGGCCTACAATGAGCAGTTCTTC	CASTYSGGAYNEQFF
TRBV2	TRBD1	TRBJ1-5	14	-	TGTGCCAGCAGCCTGGACAGGGATGGGCAGCCCCAGCATTTT	CASSLDRDGQPQHF
TRBV19	-	TRBJ1-1	14	-	TGTGCCAGTAGTATAACGGGAGCGAACACTGAAGCTTTCTTT	CASSITGANTEAFF
TRBV19	-	TRBJ1-1	13	-	TGTGCCAGCGCCAAACAGATGAACACTGAAGCTTTCTTT	CASAKQMNTEAFF
TRBV11-3	-	TRBJ1-1	13	-	TGTGCCAGCAGCTTTAGACAGAACACTGAAGCTTTCTTT	CASSFRQNTEAFF
TRBV12-5	TRBD1	TRBJ1-1	13	few	TGTGCTAGTGGTTGGACAGGGGGCACTGAAGCTTTCTTT	CASGWTGGTEAFF
TRBV5-4	-	TRBJ1-3	17	-	TGTGCCAGCAGCTTGGAGCGGGCCAAGGGGTTTGGAAACACCATATATTTT	CASSLERAKGFGNTIYF
TRBV18	-	TRBJ2-5	15	-	TGTGCCAGCTCACCTTCAACGGGACAAGGAAAGACCCAGTACTTC	CASSPSTGQGKTQYF
TRBV5-6	TRBD1	TRBJ2-7	14	many	TGTGCCAGCAGCCCCGGGACAGGAAACTACGAGCAGTACTTC	CASSPGTGNYEQYF
TRBV7-2	-	TRBJ1-5	14	-	TGTGCCAGCAGCCCGGACGGGAGCCGACAGCCCCAGCATTTT	CASSPDGSRQPQHF
TRBV6-1	TRBD2	TRBJ2-7	14	-	TGTGCCAGCAGTGTGCGGGGGGGCGGAAACGAGCAGTACTTC	CASSVRGGGNEQYF
TRBV28	-	TRBJ1-2	15	once	TGTGCCAGCAGTTCACGACAGTCCCCCTACTATGGCTACACCTTC	CASSSRQSPYYGYTF
TRBV7-9	-	TRBJ2-2	16	once	TGTGCCAGCAGCTCCCCCCGGGGGTCGAACACCGGGGAGCTGTTTTTT	CASSSPRGSNTGELFF
TRBV10-2	-	TRBJ1-5	16	-	TGCGCCAGCAGTGATACAGGGTATTATAGCAATCAGCCCCAGCATTTT	CASSDTGYYSNQPQHF
TRBV20-1	-	TRBJ1-2	11	-	TGCAGTGCTAGACAGGGCTATGGCTACACCTTC	CSARQGYGYTF
TRBV7-6	TRBD1	TRBJ2-7	15	few	TGTGCCAGCAGCTTCGGGGTGAGGACAGGGGACGAGCAGTACTTC	CASSFGVRTGDEQYF
TRBV28	-	TRBJ2-7	15	-	TGTGCCAGCAGTACGTCTTGGGGGCCCTCCTACGAGCAGTACTTC	CASSTSWGPSYEQYF
TRBV7-9	-	TRBJ1-6	12	-	TGTGCCAGCAGCTTAGGAGATTCACCCCTCCACTTT	CASSLGDSPLHF
TRBV2	TRBD1	TRBJ1-5	14	once	TGTGCCAGCAGCGGCAGGGGGCGCAGTCAGCCCCAGCATTTT	CASSGRGRSQPQHF
TRBV10-2	-	TRBJ2-2	13	few	TGCGCCAGCAGTGTTAGCCCATCCGGGGAGCTGTTTTTT	CASSVSPSGELFF
TRBV9	TRBD1	TRBJ2-6	18	-	TGTGCCAGCAGCGCCCCCGGACAGGGTGGCTCTGGGGCCAACGGCCTGACTTTC	CASSAPGQGGSGANGLTF
TRBV4-2	TRBD1	TRBJ2-7	14	once	TGTGCCAGCAGCTCTCGGACAGGCTCCTACGAGCAGTACTTC	CASSSRTGSYEQYF
TRBV30	TRBD2	TRBJ2-5	14	-	TGTGCCTGGACTTTACTAGCGTCCCCGCGGACCCAGTACTTC	CAWTLLASPRTQYF
TRBV7-9	-	TRBJ1-1	14	-	TGTGCCAGCAGATCAACAGGGTCGCGGACTGAAGCTTTCTTT	CASRSTGSRTEAFF
TRBV7-9	-	TRBJ2-3	14	-	TGTGCCAGCAGCTTAGTAGCGAACACAGATACGCAGTATTTT	CASSLVANTDTQYF
TRBV7-2	-	TRBJ2-7	14	-	TGTGCCAGCAGCTTAAGTGGGGGGTTCTACGAGCAGTACTTC	CASSLSGGFYEQYF